Listed below are T cell receptor beta chains from one sample, sequenced in a study of blood T cell repertoires in COVID-19. The method was immunoSEQ multiplex PCR; TCRdb's version includes in-frame clones alone and lacks a portion of them. The sample records more than 150,000 clones, around 80% being singletons. Sequenced: peripheral blood. The receptors here all came from a man in his fifties or sixties who had recovered from COVID-19. The CDR3 runs from the conserved cysteine through the conserved F or W. D genes are given only for firm matches. Size is omitted from some rows. Given values are once, few, many or a class for expanded clones.

clone_size j_call v_call d_call cdr3_aa cdr3_nt
NA TRBJ2-3 TRBV30 NA CAWRSGDTQYF TGTGCCTGGAGGTCCGGGGATACGCAGTATTTT
few TRBJ1-4 TRBV18 TRBD1 CASSPDREGEKLFF TGTGCCAGCTCACCGGACAGGGAGGGTGAAAAACTGTTTTTT
NA TRBJ2-7 TRBV2 TRBD2 CASSRLAGEVTYEQYF TGTGCCAGCAGCAGACTAGCGGGAGAAGTGACCTACGAGCAGTACTTC
NA TRBJ2-1 TRBV5-6 TRBD1 CASSSDRVRDEQFF TGTGCCAGCAGCTCTGACAGGGTGAGGGATGAGCAGTTCTTC
NA TRBJ2-4 TRBV15 TRBD1 CATSRSPGQGNIQYF TGTGCCACCAGCAGGAGCCCGGGACAGGGAAACATTCAGTACTTC
NA TRBJ2-5 TRBV6-5 TRBD2 CASKKPGLPREGQYF TGTGCCAGTAAGAAACCGGGACTACCAAGAGAGGGCCAGTACTTC
NA TRBJ1-3 TRBV11-2 NA CASSSTRGAASGNTIYF TGTGCCAGCAGCTCAACCCGCGGGGCCGCCTCTGGAAACACCATATATTTT
NA TRBJ2-7 TRBV5-1 NA CASSGPAGRSYEQYF TGCGCCAGCAGCGGGCCCGCGGGGCGCTCCTACGAGCAGTACTTC
once TRBJ2-1 TRBV21-1 NA CASSKARGTGYEQFF TGTGCCAGCAGCAAAGCCCGAGGGACAGGGTATGAGCAGTTCTTC
NA TRBJ1-1 TRBV20-1 NA CSVRGEAFF TGCAGTGTGAGAGGTGAGGCTTTCTTT
NA TRBJ1-5 TRBV30 NA CAWSQLVSNQPQHF TGTGCCTGGAGTCAACTGGTTAGCAATCAGCCCCAGCATTTT
NA TRBJ1-4 TRBV5-1 TRBD1 CASSFSRQGAKLTNEKLFF TGCGCCAGCAGCTTTTCGAGGCAGGGGGCAAAGTTAACTAATGAAAAACTGTTTTTT
NA TRBJ1-2 TRBV15 NA CATSRDRGSGYTF TGTGCCACCAGCAGAGATCGGGGATCTGGCTACACCTTC
few TRBJ2-2 TRBV29-1 TRBD1 CSVSRDSSGELFF TGCAGCGTCAGCCGGGACAGCTCCGGGGAGCTGTTTTTT
NA TRBJ1-2 TRBV11-2 NA CASSLLGGGNYGYTF TGTGCCAGCAGCTTACTTGGGGGCGGGAACTATGGCTACACCTTC
few TRBJ2-7 TRBV5-6 NA CARPQQYEQYF TGTGCCAGACCACAACAATACGAGCAGTACTTC
NA TRBJ1-6 TRBV7-9 NA CASSLQGIGNSPLHF TGTGCCAGCAGCTTACAGGGGATAGGTAATTCACCCCTCCACTTT
NA TRBJ2-1 TRBV5-6 TRBD2 CASSLRLAYYNEQFF TGTGCCAGCAGCTTGAGACTAGCGTATTACAATGAGCAGTTCTTC
NA TRBJ2-1 TRBV24-1 TRBD2 CATSEFTSGSSNEQFF TGTGCCACCAGTGAATTTACTAGCGGGAGTTCAAATGAGCAGTTCTTC
once TRBJ2-3 TRBV7-3 NA CASSLYSHGRTDTQYF TGTGCCAGCAGCTTATATAGCCACGGTCGTACAGATACGCAGTATTTT
NA TRBJ2-7 TRBV18 NA CASSRTEGAYEQYF TGTGCCAGCTCCCGGACTGAGGGGGCCTACGAGCAGTACTTC
NA TRBJ2-3 TRBV11-3 TRBD1 CASSRDRGADTQYF TGTGCCAGCAGCCGTGACAGGGGAGCAGATACGCAGTATTTT
few TRBJ2-1 TRBV4-1 NA CASSLRVSLYEQFF TGCGCCAGCAGCCTACGGGTGAGCCTATATGAGCAGTTCTTC
NA TRBJ2-1 TRBV7-7 TRBD2 CASSLATGTSGSSNEQFF TGTGCCAGCAGCTTAGCGACCGGGACTAGCGGGAGTTCCAATGAGCAGTTCTTC
NA TRBJ1-1 TRBV19 NA CASSIPGINTEAFF TGTGCCAGTAGTATTCCAGGGATTAACACTGAAGCTTTCTTT
NA TRBJ2-6 TRBV4-1 TRBD1 CASSVITGGYGANVLTF TGCGCCAGCAGCGTCATCACAGGGGGCTATGGGGCCAACGTCCTGACTTTC
once TRBJ2-1 TRBV6-2/TRBV6-3 TRBD2 CASSLGLAGMAEFPLSSYNEQFF TGTGCCAGCAGCCTAGGACTAGCGGGAATGGCAGAATTTCCTCTTAGCTCCTACAATGAGCAGTTCTTC
NA TRBJ1-4 TRBV19 NA CASSISTVGTNEKLFF TGTGCCAGTAGTATTTCTACAGTTGGAACTAATGAAAAACTGTTTTTT
NA TRBJ2-5 TRBV3-1/TRBV3-2 NA CASSQVFGEETQYF TGTGCCAGCAGCCAAGTGTTCGGGGAAGAGACCCAGTACTTC
NA TRBJ2-3 TRBV19 TRBD2 CASSIAGGQTSTDTQYF TGTGCCAGTAGTATAGCGGGAGGGCAAACTAGCACAGATACGCAGTATTTT
NA TRBJ2-7 TRBV30 NA CAGERERFEQYF TGTGCCGGGGAAAGAGAAAGATTCGAGCAGTACTTC
few TRBJ1-1 TRBV29-1 TRBD1 CSVRTGGTEAFF TGCAGCGTTAGGACAGGGGGCACTGAAGCTTTCTTT
NA TRBJ1-2 TRBV9 TRBD1 CASSDGFETGANFAYGYTF TGTGCCAGCAGCGATGGTTTTGAGACAGGGGCGAATTTCGCCTATGGCTACACCTTC
NA TRBJ2-5 TRBV5-5 TRBD2 CASSLNLAGVGETQYF TGTGCCAGCAGCTTGAATCTAGCGGGAGTCGGAGAGACCCAGTACTTC
NA TRBJ2-2 TRBV5-1 TRBD2 CASSRRVAGRGTGELFF TGCGCCAGCAGCCGAAGGGTAGCGGGACGGGGCACCGGGGAGCTGTTTTTT
few TRBJ1-1 TRBV5-1 TRBD1 CASSSRDRGLTEAFF TGCGCCAGCAGCTCAAGGGACAGGGGGCTGACTGAAGCTTTCTTT
NA TRBJ2-1 TRBV7-9 TRBD1 CASTSRTGDHNEQFF TGTGCCAGCACCTCACGGACAGGAGACCACAATGAGCAGTTCTTC
NA TRBJ2-7 TRBV6-5 NA CASSTTQGYEQYF TGTGCCAGCAGTACTACTCAGGGTTACGAGCAGTACTTC
few TRBJ1-3 TRBV6-1 NA CASSEDYSGNTIYF TGTGCCAGCAGTGAAGACTACTCTGGAAACACCATATATTTT
NA TRBJ2-7 TRBV7-6 TRBD2 CASSLASGKYKYEQYF TGTGCCAGCAGCTTAGCGAGCGGGAAGTACAAATACGAGCAGTACTTC
NA TRBJ2-7 TRBV2 NA CASRELQAEGSYF TGTGCCAGCAGAGAATTACAGGCGGAAGGGTCGTACTTC
NA TRBJ2-1 TRBV18 NA CASSRTSSYNEQFF TGTGCCAGCTCACGAACTAGCTCCTACAATGAGCAGTTCTTC
once TRBJ2-7 TRBV28 NA CAIREGGTYEQYF TGTGCCATCAGGGAGGGGGGGACCTACGAGCAGTACTTC
NA TRBJ1-5 TRBV7-8 NA CASSSAVGQPQHF TGTGCCAGCAGCTCCGCAGTGGGCCAGCCCCAGCATTTT
NA TRBJ1-2 TRBV6-5 NA CASRGGGQDGYTF TGTGCCAGCAGAGGCGGGGGGCAGGATGGCTACACCTTC
NA TRBJ2-7 TRBV6-6 TRBD1 CASNPTGDEQYF TGTGCCAGCAACCCGACAGGGGACGAGCAGTACTTC
few TRBJ1-1 TRBV28 NA CASSINTEAFF TGTGCCAGCAGCATTAACACTGAAGCTTTCTTT
NA TRBJ1-2 TRBV5-1 NA CASQLGGNYGYTF TGCGCCAGTCAACTAGGAGGTAACTATGGCTACACCTTC
NA TRBJ2-1 TRBV12-3/TRBV12-4 NA CASTRSIGEQFF TGTGCCAGCACTAGATCGATAGGTGAGCAGTTCTTC
NA TRBJ2-3 TRBV5-1 NA CASNFRRDTDTQYF TGCGCCAGCAACTTCCGCAGGGACACAGATACGCAGTATTTT
NA TRBJ1-1 TRBV5-5 TRBD1 CASSLGYQRTGGDESFEAFF TGTGCCAGCAGCTTGGGGTATCAGCGGACAGGGGGAGATGAGAGCTTTGAAGCTTTCTTT
once TRBJ1-4 TRBV9 NA CASSVAMGLVEKLFF TGTGCCAGCAGCGTAGCTATGGGGCTGGTGGAAAAACTGTTTTTT
NA TRBJ2-7 TRBV7-2 TRBD2 CASSYRPGGHEQYF TGTGCCAGCAGCTACCGCCCGGGGGGGCACGAGCAGTACTTC
NA TRBJ2-7 TRBV12-5 NA CASGLVEGSEQYF TGTGCTAGTGGTTTGGTAGAGGGCTCCGAGCAGTACTTC